This T cell receptor (beta chain) is drawn from a study of spatial heterogeneity in lung cancer (dated by TCRdb to between 2017 and 2020). Study-wide context: Beta-chain transcripts were consistently detected in greater numbers than alpha-chain transcripts, which likely reflected higher beta-chain transcript abundance. In the raw uncorrected reads, each unique combination of TCR and UMI appeared more than ten times on average. Both alpha and beta chains were TCR-sequenced in around 220 tumor regions, 64 matched nontumor lung samples and 55 to 60 PBMC samples obtained at surgery. The study quantitatively compared TCR alpha and beta repertoires across multiple tumor regions, matched nontumor lung and blood in non-small cell lung cancer. The study linked features of the TCR repertoire to counts of nonsynonymous mutations, which were determined by whole-exome sequencing of tumor tissue. Paper-wide results and their limitations: Confirming at a functional level the hypothesis that regional TCRs recognize regional mutations was considered to require additional single-cell paired TCR alpha and beta sequencing. Ubiquitous expanded tumor TCRs showed up in blood more often at tumor resection than at routine follow-up.

The library relied on 5' RACE. The listed sequencing device is NextSeq 500. In the TCR library protocol, a unique molecular identifier was attached to each TCR cDNA molecule so that PCR and sequencing errors could be corrected. Per the source publication's procedure: TCR identification, UMI-based error correction and CDR3 extraction were all carried out with Decombinator tools. Expanded TCRs were defined as those above a frequency of 2 per 1,000, corresponding to the top 1% of the tumor frequency distribution. Renyi diversity was calculated using the R vegan package after each repertoire was subsampled 100 times to 5,000 TCRs. CDR3 similarity networks were constructed using string-kernel similarity of amino acid triplets, with links drawn between CDR3s whose pairwise similarity was above 0.82. TCRdb passed the public sequencing reads through fastp at Q25 and MiXCR, retaining productive beta sequences. A single entry per CDR3 protein holds the most common genes and DNA from its merged rows. V and J calls and clone size were set by TCRdb, not the authors. The sample yields some 70,000 distinct CDR3 sequences; less than 15% were counted once. The ten largest clones take up approximately 7% of the sample.

The sample's time point, from its label and the paper: sample taken at primary tumor resection. Without any cell sorting, TCR sequencing was performed on whole RNA extracted either from tumor and nontumor lung tissue or from cryopreserved PBMC samples. The donors were more than 60 patients from the lung TRACERx cohort who had early-stage, untreated non-small cell lung cancer. A patient was chosen for TCR sequencing only when enough RNA was available from at least two tumor regions. Per the germline V gene (reference sequence), MNHEY is the CDR1 and SMNVEV is the CDR2. The CDR3 sequence holds 13 residues, the cysteine and phenylalanine included. CDR3 DNA is the only sequence kept; it has 39 bases, read in frame from the first base. On this clonotype itself: The antigen it recognizes is unknown. A much larger clone sits a single nucleotide away, making a read error possible.

The specimen comprised PBMCs, sampled at surgery. Recombination joined TRBV27 with TRBJ2-1; TRBD2 could be the D gene, as 6 bases match. This receptor was taken from a male donor with early-stage non-small cell lung cancer. The CDR3 region: CASSRDSSRERFF. The DNA sequence is TGTGCCAGCAGTCGGGACTCTTCGAGGGAGCGGTTCTTC.